The 7 T cell receptor beta chains below all came from one sample that was sequenced in a study of graft-versus-host responses after intestinal transplantation. These receptors have no known antigen. Repertoires were generated with immunoSEQ multiplex PCR, while TCRdb's copy carries only in-frame clones and drops some. The sample lists roughly 89,000 clones, 91% occurring once. The sequencing here drew on unstimulated CD4+ T cells sorted from spleen or lymph node cells, taken before intestinal transplant. These TCRs come from a human donor who received an intestinal transplant.

The chain joins TRBV5-8 to TRBJ2-7; the match to TRBD2 covers 8 bases. V gave up 4 bases and J gave up 4 bases; unmatched junction bases: 4. Germline V lookup: CDR1 SGHTS, CDR2 YDEGEE. This CDR3 has 13 residues. CDR3 loop: CASSLGGRYEQYF. The CDR3 region has the DNA TGTGCCAGCAGCCTTGGCGGGAGGTACGAGCAGTACTTC.

V is TRBV5-1 and J is TRBJ2-7, with D hard to call. The CDR3 length is 15 residues. The V gene lost 4 bases and the J gene lost 0 bases, with 14 bases spanning the gap. Germline CDR1 SGHRS, CDR2 YFSETQ. The CDR3 sequence is CASSPRHGTSYEQYF. Here the CDR3 DNA reads TGCGCCAGCAGCCCACGACATGGCACCTCCTACGAGCAGTACTTC. Supplemented by reference TRBV5-1 and TRBJ2-7, the full variable domain reads KAGVTQTPRYLIKTRGQQVTLSCSPISGHRSVSWYQQTPGQGLQFLFEYFSETQRNKGNFPGRFSGRQFSNSRSEMNVSTLELGDSALYLCASSPRHGTSYEQYFGPGTRLTVT.

The chain uses TRBV5-1 and TRBJ2-3; 8 bases match TRBD2. Germline assignment: CDR1 SGHRS and CDR2 YFSETQ. This CDR3 contains 15 residues. With 4 bases clipped from V and 2 bases from J, the junction kept 6 bases outside the gene matches. CDR3 nucleotide sequence: TGCGCCAGCAGCCATCAGCGGGGGCCCACAGATACGCAGTATTTT. Translation gives CASSHQRGPTDTQYF.

The chain links TRBV25-1 to TRBJ2-7; TRBD1 aligns across 7 bases. The V gene end was trimmed by 8 bases and the J gene end by 3 bases; junction bases not matched to a gene: 10. Germline CDR1 reads MGHDK; CDR2 reads SYGVNS. This CDR3 is built from 14 residues. CDR3 sequence reads: CASGHDRVVYEQYF. The CDR3 nucleotides are TGTGCCAGCGGTCACGACAGGGTCGTCTACGAGCAGTACTTC.

This clone was picked up one time. This chain connects TRBV25-1 to TRBJ1-3; D is undetermined. This CDR3 comprises 16 residues. Germline CDR1 reads MGHDK; CDR2 reads SYGVNS. The ends were cut back, 4 bases at V and 0 bases at J, with 13 bases in the middle. CDR3 nucleotides: TGTGCCAGCAGTGGCGTCGGTACCCTCTCTGGAAACACCATATATTTT. Its protein is CASSGVGTLSGNTIYF.

The chain is built from TRBV5-6 and TRBJ1-1; 8 bases line up with TRBD1. Germline CDR1 and CDR2: SGHDT and YYEEEE. The CDR3 loop spans 15 amino acids. V lost 4 bases and J lost 5; bases outside the gene matches: 10. The CDR3 sequence: CASSGETGDTTEAFF. The CDR3 DNA is TGTGCCAGCAGCGGGGAGACAGGGGATACGACTGAAGCTTTCTTT.

The V call is TRBV5-6, the J call TRBJ1-2; 10 bases are shared with TRBD1. Per the germline V gene, CDR1 is SGHDT and CDR2 is YYEEEE. CDR3 length equals 15 residues. The ends lost 3 bases at V and 2 bases at J; junction bases unmatched: 4. The DNA of the CDR3 is TGTGCCAGCAGCTCGCCGGGACAGGGGAACTATGGCTACACCTTC. It specifies CASSSPGQGNYGYTF.